This T cell receptor beta chain was captured in a study of PD-1 blockade in classical Hodgkin lymphoma. All patients relapsed after autologous stem cell transplantation, and brentuximab vedotin exposure varied. Complete response, partial response or progressive disease made up the best responses. The ends lost 5 bases at V and 5 bases at J; junction bases unmatched: 14. Germline V lookup: CDR1 SEHNR, CDR2 FQNEAQ (reference sequence). The CDR3 extends over 16 amino acids. Sequenced by immunoSEQ multiplex PCR; TCRdb stores in-frame clones only, minus some. Found here are about 28,000 clones, approximately 66% of them singletons; the top ten hold over 25%.

The chain is built from TRBV7-9 and TRBJ2-7; TRBD1 agrees at 8 bases. This receptor was obtained from a human donor with classical Hodgkin lymphoma. Sequencing was performed on peripheral blood mononuclear cells (PBMCs), taken before the second cycle of nivolumab. In DNA form, the CDR3 reads TGTGCCAGCAGCCGCTGGGGGACAGGAGGAAGAAACGAGCAGTACTTC. It codes for CASSRWGTGGRNEQYF.